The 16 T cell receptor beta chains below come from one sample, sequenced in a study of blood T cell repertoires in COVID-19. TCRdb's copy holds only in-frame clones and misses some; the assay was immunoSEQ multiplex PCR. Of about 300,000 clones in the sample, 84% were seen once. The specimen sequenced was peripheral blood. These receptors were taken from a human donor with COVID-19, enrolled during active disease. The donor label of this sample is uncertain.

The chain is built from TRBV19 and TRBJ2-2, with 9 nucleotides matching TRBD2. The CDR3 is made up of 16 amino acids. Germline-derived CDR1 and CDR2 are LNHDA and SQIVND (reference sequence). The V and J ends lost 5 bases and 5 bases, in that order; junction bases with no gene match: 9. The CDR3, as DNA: TGTGCCAGTAGTCCTCGGCGGGAGGGCGGGACCGGGGAGCTGTTTTTT. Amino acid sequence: CASSPRREGGTGELFF.

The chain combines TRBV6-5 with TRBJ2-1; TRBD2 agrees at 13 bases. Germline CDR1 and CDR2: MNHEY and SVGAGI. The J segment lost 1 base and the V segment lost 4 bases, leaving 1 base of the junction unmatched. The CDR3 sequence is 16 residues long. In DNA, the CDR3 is TGTGCCAGCAGTTGGACTAGCGGGAGATCCTACAATGAGCAGTTCTTC. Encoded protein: CASSWTSGRSYNEQFF.

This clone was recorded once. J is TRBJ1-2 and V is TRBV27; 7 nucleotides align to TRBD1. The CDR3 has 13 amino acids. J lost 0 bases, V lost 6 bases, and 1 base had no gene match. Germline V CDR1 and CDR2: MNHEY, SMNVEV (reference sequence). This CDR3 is CASRGQSNYGYTF. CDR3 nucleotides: TGTGCCAGCAGGGGACAGTCTAACTATGGCTACACCTTC.

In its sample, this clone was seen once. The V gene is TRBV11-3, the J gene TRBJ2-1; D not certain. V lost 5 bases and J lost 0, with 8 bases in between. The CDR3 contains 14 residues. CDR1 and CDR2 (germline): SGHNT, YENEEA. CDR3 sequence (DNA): TGTGCCAGCAGCCCAGCGAGCTCCTACAATGAGCAGTTCTTC. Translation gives CASSPASSYNEQFF.

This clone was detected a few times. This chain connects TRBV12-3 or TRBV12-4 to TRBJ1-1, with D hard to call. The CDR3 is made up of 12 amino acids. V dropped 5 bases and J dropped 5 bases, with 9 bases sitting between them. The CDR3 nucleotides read TGTGCCAGCAGTCCCCGGCGGACTGAAGCTTTCTTT. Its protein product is CASSPRRTEAFF.

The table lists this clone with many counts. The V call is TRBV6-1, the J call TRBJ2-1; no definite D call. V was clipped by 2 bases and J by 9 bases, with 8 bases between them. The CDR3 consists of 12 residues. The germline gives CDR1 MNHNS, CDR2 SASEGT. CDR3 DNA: TGTGCCAGCAGTGAAAGCCTTCGTGAGCAGTTCTTC. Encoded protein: CASSESLREQFF.

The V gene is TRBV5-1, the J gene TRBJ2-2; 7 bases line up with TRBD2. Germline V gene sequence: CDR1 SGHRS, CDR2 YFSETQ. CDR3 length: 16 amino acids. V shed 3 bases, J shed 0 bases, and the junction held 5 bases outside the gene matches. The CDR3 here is CASSSSGNANTGELFF. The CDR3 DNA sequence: TGCGCCAGCAGCTCTAGCGGAAACGCGAACACCGGGGAGCTGTTTTTT.

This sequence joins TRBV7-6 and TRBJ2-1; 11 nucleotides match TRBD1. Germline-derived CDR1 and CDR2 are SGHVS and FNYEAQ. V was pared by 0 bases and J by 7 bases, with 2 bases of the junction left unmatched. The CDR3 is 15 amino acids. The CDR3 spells CASSLAGQGVNEQFF. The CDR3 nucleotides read TGTGCCAGCAGCTTAGCGGGACAGGGGGTTAATGAGCAGTTCTTC.

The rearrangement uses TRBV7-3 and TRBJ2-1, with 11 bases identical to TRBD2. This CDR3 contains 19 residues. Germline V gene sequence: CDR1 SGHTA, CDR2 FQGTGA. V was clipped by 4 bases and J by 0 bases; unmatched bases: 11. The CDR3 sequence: CASSSPASGRFSSYNEQFF. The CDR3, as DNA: TGTGCCAGCAGCTCCCCGGCTAGCGGGAGGTTCTCCTCCTACAATGAGCAGTTCTTC.

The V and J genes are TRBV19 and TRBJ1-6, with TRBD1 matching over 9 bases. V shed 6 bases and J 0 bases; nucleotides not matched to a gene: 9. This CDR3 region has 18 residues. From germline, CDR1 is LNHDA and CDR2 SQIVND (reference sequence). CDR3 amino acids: CASSPDRGMGSYNSPLHF. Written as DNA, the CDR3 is TGTGCCAGTAGCCCGGACAGGGGCATGGGCTCCTATAATTCACCCCTCCACTTT.

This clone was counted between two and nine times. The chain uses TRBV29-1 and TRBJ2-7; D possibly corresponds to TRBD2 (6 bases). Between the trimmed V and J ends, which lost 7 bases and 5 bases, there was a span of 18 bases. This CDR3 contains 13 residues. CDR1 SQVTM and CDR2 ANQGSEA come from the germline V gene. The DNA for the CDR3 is TGCAGCGCCGGTCTCGGGGGTTCGAACGAGCAGTACTTC. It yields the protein CSAGLGGSNEQYF.

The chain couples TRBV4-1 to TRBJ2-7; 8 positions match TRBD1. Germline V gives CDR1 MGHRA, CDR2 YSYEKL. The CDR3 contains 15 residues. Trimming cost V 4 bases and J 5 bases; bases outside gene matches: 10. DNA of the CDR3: TGCGCCAGCAGCCTACAAACAGGGGGGCGGCACGAGCAGTACTTC. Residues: CASSLQTGGRHEQYF.

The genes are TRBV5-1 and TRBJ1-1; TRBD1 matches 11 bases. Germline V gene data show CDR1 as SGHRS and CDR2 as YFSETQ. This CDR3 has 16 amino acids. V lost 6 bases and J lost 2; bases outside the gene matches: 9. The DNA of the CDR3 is TGCGCCAGCAACGTGGGGACAGGGGGGCATAACACTGAAGCTTTCTTT. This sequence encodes CASNVGTGGHNTEAFF.

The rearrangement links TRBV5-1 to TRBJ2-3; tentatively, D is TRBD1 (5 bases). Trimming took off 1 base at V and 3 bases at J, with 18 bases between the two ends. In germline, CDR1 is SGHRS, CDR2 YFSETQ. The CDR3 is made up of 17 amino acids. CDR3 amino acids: CASSLWGGTPGTDTQYF. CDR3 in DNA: TGCGCCAGCAGCTTGTGGGGCGGAACGCCCGGGACAGATACGCAGTATTTT.

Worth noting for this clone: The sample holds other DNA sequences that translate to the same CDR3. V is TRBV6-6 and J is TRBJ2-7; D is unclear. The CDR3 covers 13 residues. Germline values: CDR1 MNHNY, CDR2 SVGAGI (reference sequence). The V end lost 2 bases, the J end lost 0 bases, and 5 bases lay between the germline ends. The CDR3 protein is CASSYRGSYEQYF. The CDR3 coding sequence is TGTGCCAGCAGTTACCGCGGCTCCTACGAGCAGTACTTC.

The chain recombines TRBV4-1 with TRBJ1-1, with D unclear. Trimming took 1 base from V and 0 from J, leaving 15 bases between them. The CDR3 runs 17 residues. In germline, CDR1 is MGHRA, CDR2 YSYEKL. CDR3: CASSQGRDTRLNTEAFF. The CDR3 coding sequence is TGCGCCAGCAGCCAAGGTCGAGACACGAGATTGAACACTGAAGCTTTCTTT.